This T cell receptor beta chain was captured by sequencing in a study of blood T cell repertoires in COVID-19. For the study at large: Acute-phase and convalescent COVID-19 samples originated in the United States, Italy and Spain. PBMCs, B-cell-depleted T cells, or T cells provided the cDNA or gDNA that made up the material.

Libraries were prepared by immunoSEQ multiplex PCR; TCRdb keeps only in-frame clonotypes and omits some of them. Of around 300,000 clones listed, more than 70% are singletons. The J segment lost 2 bases and the V segment lost 5 bases, leaving 4 bases of the junction unmatched. CDR3 size: 14 residues. The germline V gene has CDR1 KGHSY and CDR2 FQNENV. The TCR was taken from a man aged 30-40 years with active or convalescent COVID-19. Material for sequencing was peripheral blood. This chain uses TRBV16 with TRBJ2-3, with 7 bases fitting TRBD2. This CDR3 reads CASSYRGDTDTQYF. As DNA, the CDR3 is TGTGCCAGCAGCTATCGGGGGGACACAGATACGCAGTATTTT.